This T cell receptor (beta chain) was profiled in a study of blood T cells in healthy people across ages. On the study more broadly: Researchers report that template switching captured about one barcoded beta molecule per two T cells.

Study outcomes and limitations: The long-lived group displayed more naive CD4+ cells, plus higher diversity, than the aged donors did. Significant beta diversity loss was already apparent by age approximately 38, declining roughly linearly.

The donors, all healthy, were Caucasians living in Russia, aged roughly 6 to 100. A second PCR, run for roughly 7 to 12 cycles, used a sample-barcoded 5' primer plus a J-beta primer mix. MiXCR was run by TCRdb on the 5' RACE reads, yielding one entry per CDR3 protein. The top ten hold 7% to 9% of the sample, which has roughly 1,700,000 distinct CDR3 sequences, roughly 27% seen once. J was trimmed by 8 bases and V by 6 bases; bases with no gene match: 15. The CDR3 consists of 16 residues. The germline V gene has CDR1 LNHNV and CDR2 YYDKDF (reference sequence). This clonotype has a count of ten or more. What it binds is not known.

Material: blood. V and J are TRBV15 and TRBJ2-4, with 8 bases aligning to TRBD2. The source is a woman aged 25 to 39 in good health. CDR3 coding DNA: TGTGCCACCAGGTTGAGGGCCAGCGGGAGAATATACATTCAGTACTTC. Amino acid sequence: CATRLRASGRIYIQYF.